This TCR beta chain appears in the sequencing data of a study of graft-versus-host responses after intestinal transplantation. Study overall: Anti-thymocyte globulin induction preceded three to four years of tacrolimus and steroid maintenance in all recipients.

V gave up 2 bases and J gave up 2 bases; unmatched junction bases: 1. Germline CDR1 reads WNHNN; CDR2 reads SYGVQD (reference sequence). The CDR3 totals 14 residues. Sequenced by immunoSEQ multiplex PCR; TCRdb stores in-frame clones only, minus some. The data hold tens of thousands of clones, with approximately 96% observed a single time. As to this clone: The antigen is unknown.

The chain couples TRBV10-1 to TRBJ2-3; TRBD1 matches 7 bases. The source material was unstimulated CD8+ T cells sorted from spleen or lymph node cells, sampled before intestinal transplant. This TCR was sampled from a human donor who received an intestinal transplant. The CDR3 DNA is TGCGCCAGCAGTGAGGACAGGGACACAGATACGCAGTATTTT. Protein sequence: CASSEDRDTDTQYF.